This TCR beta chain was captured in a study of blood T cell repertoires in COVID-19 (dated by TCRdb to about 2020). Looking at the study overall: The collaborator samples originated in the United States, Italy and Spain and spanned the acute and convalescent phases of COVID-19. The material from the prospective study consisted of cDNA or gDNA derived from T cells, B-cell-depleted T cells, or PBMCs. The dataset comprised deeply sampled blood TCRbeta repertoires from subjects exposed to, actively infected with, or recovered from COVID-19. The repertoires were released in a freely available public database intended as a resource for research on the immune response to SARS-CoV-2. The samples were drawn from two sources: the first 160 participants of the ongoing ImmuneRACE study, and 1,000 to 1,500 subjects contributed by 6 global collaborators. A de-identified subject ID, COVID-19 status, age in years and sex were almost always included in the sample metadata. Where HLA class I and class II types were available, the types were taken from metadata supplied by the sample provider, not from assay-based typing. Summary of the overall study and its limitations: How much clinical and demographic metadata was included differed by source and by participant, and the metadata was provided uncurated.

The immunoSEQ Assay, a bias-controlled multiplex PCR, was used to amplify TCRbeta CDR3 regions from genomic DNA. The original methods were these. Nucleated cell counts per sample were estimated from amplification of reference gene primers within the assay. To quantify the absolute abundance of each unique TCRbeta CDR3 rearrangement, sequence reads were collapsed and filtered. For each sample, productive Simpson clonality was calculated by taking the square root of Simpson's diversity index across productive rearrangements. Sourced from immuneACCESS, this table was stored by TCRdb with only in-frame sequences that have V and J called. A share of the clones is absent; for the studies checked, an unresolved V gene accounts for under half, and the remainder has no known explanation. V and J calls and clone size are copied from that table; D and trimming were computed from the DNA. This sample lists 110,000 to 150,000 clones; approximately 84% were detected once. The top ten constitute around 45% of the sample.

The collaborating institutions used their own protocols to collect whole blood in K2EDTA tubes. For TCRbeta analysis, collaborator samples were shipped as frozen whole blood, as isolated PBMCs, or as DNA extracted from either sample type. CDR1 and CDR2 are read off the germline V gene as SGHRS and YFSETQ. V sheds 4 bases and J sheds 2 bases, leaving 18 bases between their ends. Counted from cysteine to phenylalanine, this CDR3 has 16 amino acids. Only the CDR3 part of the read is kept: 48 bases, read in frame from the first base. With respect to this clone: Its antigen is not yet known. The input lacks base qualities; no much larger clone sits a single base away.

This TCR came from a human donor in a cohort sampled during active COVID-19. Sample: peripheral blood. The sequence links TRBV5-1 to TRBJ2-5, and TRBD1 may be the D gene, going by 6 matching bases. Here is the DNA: TGCGCCAGCAGCCCCGTAGGGCGGACAGAGCAAGAGACCCAGTACTTC. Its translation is CASSPVGRTEQETQYF.